Sequencing of this T cell receptor beta chain was carried out in a study of blood T cell repertoires in COVID-19. Study background: Samples taken during acute and convalescent COVID-19 were collected in the United States, Italy and Spain. Sample material is recorded as cDNA or gDNA derived from T cells, B-cell-depleted T cells, or PBMCs.

Methods used by the authors: The assay estimated nucleated cells by amplifying reference gene primers. The method was immunoSEQ multiplex PCR; TCRdb's version includes in-frame clones alone and lacks a portion of them. The DNA gave D and trimming, while V, J and clone size come from that table. Here the sample spans 150,000 to 190,000 clones, 80% to 90% being singletons. V was trimmed by 2 bases and J by 6 bases, leaving 5 bases between them. CDR1 and CDR2 (germline): MNHEY, SVGEGT. This CDR3 has 12 residues. This clone was found a few times. Sequences were obtained from peripheral blood. This TCR derives from a woman aged 70-85 years with acute or convalescent COVID-19. This chain uses TRBV6-2 or TRBV6-3 with TRBJ1-5; D not certain. DNA for the CDR3: TGTGCCAGCAGTTACGTGGCTCAGCCCCAGCATTTT. Its translation is CASSYVAQPQHF.